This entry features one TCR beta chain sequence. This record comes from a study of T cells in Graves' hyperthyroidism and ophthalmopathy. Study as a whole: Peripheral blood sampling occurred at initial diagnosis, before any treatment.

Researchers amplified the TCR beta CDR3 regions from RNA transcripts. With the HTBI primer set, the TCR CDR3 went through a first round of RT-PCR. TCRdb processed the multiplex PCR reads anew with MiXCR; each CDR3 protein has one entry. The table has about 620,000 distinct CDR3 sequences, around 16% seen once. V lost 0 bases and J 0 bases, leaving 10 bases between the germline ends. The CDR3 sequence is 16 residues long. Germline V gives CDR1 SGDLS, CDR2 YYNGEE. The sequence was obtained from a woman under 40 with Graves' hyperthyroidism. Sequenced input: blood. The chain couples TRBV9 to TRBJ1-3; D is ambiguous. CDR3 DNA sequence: TGTGCCAGCAGCGTAGCTCCGGTCCGCTCTGGAAACACCATATATTTT. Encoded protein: CASSVAPVRSGNTIYF.